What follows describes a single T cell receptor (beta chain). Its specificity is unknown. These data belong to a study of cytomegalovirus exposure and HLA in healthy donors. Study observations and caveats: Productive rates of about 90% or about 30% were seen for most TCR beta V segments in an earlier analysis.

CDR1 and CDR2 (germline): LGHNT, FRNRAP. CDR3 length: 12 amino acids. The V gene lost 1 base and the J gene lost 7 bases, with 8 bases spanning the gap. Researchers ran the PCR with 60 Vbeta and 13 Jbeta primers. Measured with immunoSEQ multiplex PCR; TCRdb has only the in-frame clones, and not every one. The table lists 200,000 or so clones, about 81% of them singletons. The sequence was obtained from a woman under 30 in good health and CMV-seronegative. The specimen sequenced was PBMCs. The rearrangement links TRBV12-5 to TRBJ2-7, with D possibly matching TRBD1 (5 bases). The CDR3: CASGLEGWEQYF. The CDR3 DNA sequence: TGTGCTAGTGGTTTGGAGGGGTGGGAGCAGTACTTC.